This T cell receptor beta chain was documented in a study of cytomegalovirus exposure and HLA in healthy donors. About the research overall: Samples from HLA-typed donors yielded approximately 80 million unique TCRs in an early data release.

The CDR3 length is 14 residues. The V segment lost 5 bases and the J segment 5 bases; nucleotides outside the gene matches: 5. Germline values: CDR1 SGHRS, CDR2 YFSETQ. Donors in the study were healthy people who gave bone marrow. Concerning this clone itself: Its target is unknown.

PCR employed 60 Vbeta and 13 Jbeta primers. Using immunoSEQ multiplex PCR, the repertoire was profiled, and TCRdb retains in-frame clones only, with some absent. The data contain about 130,000 clones, 80% of them singletons. Study-wide findings and caveats: In vitro data verified a few CMV-associated chains as specific for CMV antigens. Sequencing likely produced, as an artifact, a cluster of highly shared sequence variants.

The TCR originated in a man between 25 and 39 years old in good health and CMV-seropositive. The chain links TRBV5-1 to TRBJ2-5; 11 nucleotides align to TRBD2. The sequenced material came from PBMCs. The CDR3 protein is CASRSLAGVETQYF. The CDR3 nucleotides are TGCGCCAGCAGATCACTAGCGGGGGTCGAGACCCAGTACTTC.